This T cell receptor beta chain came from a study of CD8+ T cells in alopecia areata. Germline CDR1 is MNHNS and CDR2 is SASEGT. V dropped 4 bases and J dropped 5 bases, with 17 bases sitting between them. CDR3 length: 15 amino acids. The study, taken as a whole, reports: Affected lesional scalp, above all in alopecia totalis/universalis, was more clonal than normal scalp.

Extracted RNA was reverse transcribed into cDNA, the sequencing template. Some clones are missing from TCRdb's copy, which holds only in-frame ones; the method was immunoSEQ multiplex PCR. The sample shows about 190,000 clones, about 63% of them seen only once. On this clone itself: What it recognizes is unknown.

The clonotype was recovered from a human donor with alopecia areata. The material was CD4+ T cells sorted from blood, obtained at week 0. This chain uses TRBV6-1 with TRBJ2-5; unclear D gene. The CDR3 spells CASSGEVRNGETQYF. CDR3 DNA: TGTGCCAGCAGTGGAGAGGTTCGCAACGGGGAGACCCAGTACTTC.